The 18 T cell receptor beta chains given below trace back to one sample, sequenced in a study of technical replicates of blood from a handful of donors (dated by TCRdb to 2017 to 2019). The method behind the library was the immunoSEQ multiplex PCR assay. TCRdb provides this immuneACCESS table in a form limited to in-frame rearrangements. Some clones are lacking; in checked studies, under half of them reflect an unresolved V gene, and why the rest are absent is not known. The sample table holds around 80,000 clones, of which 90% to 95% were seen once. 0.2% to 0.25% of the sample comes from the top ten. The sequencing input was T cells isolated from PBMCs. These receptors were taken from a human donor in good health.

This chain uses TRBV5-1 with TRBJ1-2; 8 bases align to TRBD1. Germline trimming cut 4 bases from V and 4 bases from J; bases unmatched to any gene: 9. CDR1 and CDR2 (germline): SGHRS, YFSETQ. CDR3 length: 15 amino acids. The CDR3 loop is CASSQSRGLSYGYTF. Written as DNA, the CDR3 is TGCGCCAGCAGCCAATCCAGGGGGCTGAGCTATGGCTACACCTTC.

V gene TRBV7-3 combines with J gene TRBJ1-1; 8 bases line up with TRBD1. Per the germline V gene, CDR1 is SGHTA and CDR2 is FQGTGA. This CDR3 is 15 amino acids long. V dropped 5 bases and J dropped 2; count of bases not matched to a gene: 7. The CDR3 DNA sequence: TGTGCCAGCAGCAGCATCGGACAGGGTAACACTGAAGCTTTCTTT. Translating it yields CASSSIGQGNTEAFF. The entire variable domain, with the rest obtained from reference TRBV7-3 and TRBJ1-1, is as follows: GAGVSQTPSNKVTEKGKYVELRCDPISGHTALYWYRQSLGQGPEFLIYFQGTGAADDSGLPNDRFFAVRPEGSVSTLKIQRTERGDSAVYLCASSSIGQGNTEAFFGQGTRLTVV.

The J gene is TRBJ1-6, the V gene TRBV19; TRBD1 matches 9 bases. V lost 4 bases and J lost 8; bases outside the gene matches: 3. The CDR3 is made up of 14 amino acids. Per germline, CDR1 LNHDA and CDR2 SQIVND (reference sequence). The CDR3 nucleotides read TGTGCCAGTAGTACCGGGACAGGGCATTCACCCCTCCACTTT. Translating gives CASSTGTGHSPLHF. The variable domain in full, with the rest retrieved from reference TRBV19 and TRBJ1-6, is DGGITQSPKYLFRKEGQNVTLSCEQNLNHDAMYWYRQDPGQGLRLIYYSQIVNDFQKGDIAEGYSVSREKKESFPLTVTSAQKNPTAFYLCASSTGTGHSPLHFGNGTRLTVT.

This chain's CDR3 is CASSAQEPRRGYTF. As DNA, the CDR3 is TGTGCCAGCAGTGCCCAAGAGCCCCGCCGGGGCTACACCTTC. The chain links TRBV6-1 to TRBJ1-2; no reliable D call. CDR1 and CDR2 from the germline V gene are MNHNS and SASEGT. The germline V and J ends were trimmed by 4 bases and 8 bases, with 17 bases remaining between them. CDR3 length equals 14 residues.

The CDR3 nucleotides read TGCGCCAGCAGCCCCCTCAGGGATCTCTACAATGAGCAGTTCTTC. Its protein is CASSPLRDLYNEQFF. The gene calls are TRBV4-1 and TRBJ2-1; maybe TRBD1 (5 bases). V lost 4 bases and J lost 3, with 13 bases in between. Germline assignment: CDR1 MGHRA and CDR2 YSYEKL. The CDR3 contains 15 residues.

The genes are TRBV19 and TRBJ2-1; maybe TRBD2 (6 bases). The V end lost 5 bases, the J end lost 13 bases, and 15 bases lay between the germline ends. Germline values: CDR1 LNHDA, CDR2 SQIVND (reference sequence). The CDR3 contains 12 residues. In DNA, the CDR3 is TGTGCCAGTAGTCCTGGGGGAGGTCCTCAGTTCTTC. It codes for CASSPGGGPQFF. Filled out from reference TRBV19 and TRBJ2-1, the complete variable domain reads DGGITQSPKYLFRKEGQNVTLSCEQNLNHDAMYWYRQDPGQGLRLIYYSQIVNDFQKGDIAEGYSVSREKKESFPLTVTSAQKNPTAFYLCASSPGGGPQFFGPGTRLTVL.

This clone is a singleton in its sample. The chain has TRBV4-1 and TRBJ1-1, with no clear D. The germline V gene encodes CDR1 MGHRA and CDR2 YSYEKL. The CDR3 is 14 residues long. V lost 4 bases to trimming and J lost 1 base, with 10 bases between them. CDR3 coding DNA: TGCGCCAGCAGCCGAGTGGTTCGGAACACTGAAGCTTTCTTT. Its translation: CASSRVVRNTEAFF.

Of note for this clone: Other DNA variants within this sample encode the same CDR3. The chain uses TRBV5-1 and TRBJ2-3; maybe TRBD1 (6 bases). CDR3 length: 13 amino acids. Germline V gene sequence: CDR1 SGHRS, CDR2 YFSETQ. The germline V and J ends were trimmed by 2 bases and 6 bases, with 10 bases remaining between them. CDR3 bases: TGCGCCAGCAGCTTTTGGGGGCGGGATACGCAGTATTTT. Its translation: CASSFWGRDTQYF. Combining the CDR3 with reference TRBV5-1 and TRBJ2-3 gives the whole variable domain KAGVTQTPRYLIKTRGQQVTLSCSPISGHRSVSWYQQTPGQGLQFLFEYFSETQRNKGNFPGRFSGRQFSNSRSEMNVSTLELGDSALYLCASSFWGRDTQYFGPGTRLTVL.

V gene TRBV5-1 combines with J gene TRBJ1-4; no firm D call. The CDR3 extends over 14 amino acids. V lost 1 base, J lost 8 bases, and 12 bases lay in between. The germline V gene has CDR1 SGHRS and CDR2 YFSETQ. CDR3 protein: CASSLMRAGEKLFF. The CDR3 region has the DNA TGCGCCAGCAGCTTGATGAGGGCAGGCGAAAAACTGTTTTTT.

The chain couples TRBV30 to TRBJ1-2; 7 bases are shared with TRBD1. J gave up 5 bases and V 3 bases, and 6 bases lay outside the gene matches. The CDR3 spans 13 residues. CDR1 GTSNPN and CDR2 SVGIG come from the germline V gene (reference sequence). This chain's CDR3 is CAWSRGQSYGYTF. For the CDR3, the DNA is TGTGCCTGGAGCAGGGGACAGTCATATGGCTACACCTTC. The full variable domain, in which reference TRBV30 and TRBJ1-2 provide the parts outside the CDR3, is SQTIHQWPATLVQPVGSPLSLECTVEGTSNPNLYWYRQAAGRGLQLLFYSVGIGQISSEVPQNLSASRPQDRQFILSSKKLLLSDSGFYLCAWSRGQSYGYTFGSGTRLTVV.

The CDR3 DNA reads as TGCGCCAGCAGCTTGGCCTATCTCACCTCCTACAATGAGCAGTTCTTC. This encodes CASSLAYLTSYNEQFF. The chain is built from TRBV5-1 and TRBJ2-1; D remains ambiguous. From germline, CDR1 is SGHRS and CDR2 YFSETQ. This CDR3 spans 16 amino acids. Trimming stripped 0 bases from V and 0 bases from J, with 10 bases between. Using reference TRBV5-1 and TRBJ2-1 for the parts outside the CDR3, the full variable domain is KAGVTQTPRYLIKTRGQQVTLSCSPISGHRSVSWYQQTPGQGLQFLFEYFSETQRNKGNFPGRFSGRQFSNSRSEMNVSTLELGDSALYLCASSLAYLTSYNEQFFGPGTRLTVL.

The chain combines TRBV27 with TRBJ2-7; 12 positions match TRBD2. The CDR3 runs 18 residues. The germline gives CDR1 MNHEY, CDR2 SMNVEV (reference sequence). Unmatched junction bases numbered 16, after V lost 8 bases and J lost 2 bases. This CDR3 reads CASGIPGLAGLETYEQYF. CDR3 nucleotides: TGTGCCAGCGGCATTCCGGGACTAGCGGGTCTAGAAACCTACGAGCAGTACTTC.

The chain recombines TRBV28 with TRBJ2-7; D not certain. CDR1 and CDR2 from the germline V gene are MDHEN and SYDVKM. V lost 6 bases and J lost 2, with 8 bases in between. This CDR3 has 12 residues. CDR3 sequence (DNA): TGTGCCAGCAGCCAGAAAGCCTACGAGCAGTACTTC. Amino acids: CASSQKAYEQYF.

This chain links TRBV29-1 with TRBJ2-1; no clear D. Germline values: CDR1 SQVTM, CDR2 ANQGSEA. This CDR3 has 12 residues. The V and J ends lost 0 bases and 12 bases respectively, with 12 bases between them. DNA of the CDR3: TGCAGCGTTGAAGAGTTCGGTGAGCGGCAGTTCTTC. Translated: CSVEEFGERQFF.

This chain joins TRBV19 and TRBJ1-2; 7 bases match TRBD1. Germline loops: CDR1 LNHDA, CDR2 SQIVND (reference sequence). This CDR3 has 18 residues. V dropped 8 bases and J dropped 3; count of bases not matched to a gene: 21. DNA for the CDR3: TGTGCCAGTGGAAAACACTGGGTCGCAACAGGGGAGGACTATGGCTACACCTTC. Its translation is CASGKHWVATGEDYGYTF. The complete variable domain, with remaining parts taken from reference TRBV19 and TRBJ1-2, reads DGGITQSPKYLFRKEGQNVTLSCEQNLNHDAMYWYRQDPGQGLRLIYYSQIVNDFQKGDIAEGYSVSREKKESFPLTVTSAQKNPTAFYLCASGKHWVATGEDYGYTFGSGTRLTVV.

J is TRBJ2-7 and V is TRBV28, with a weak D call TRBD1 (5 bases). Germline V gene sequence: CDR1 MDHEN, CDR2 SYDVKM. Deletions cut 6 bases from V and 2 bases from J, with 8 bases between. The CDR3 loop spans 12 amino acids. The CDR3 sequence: CASRGVTYEQYF. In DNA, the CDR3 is TGTGCCAGCAGAGGGGTGACCTACGAGCAGTACTTC.

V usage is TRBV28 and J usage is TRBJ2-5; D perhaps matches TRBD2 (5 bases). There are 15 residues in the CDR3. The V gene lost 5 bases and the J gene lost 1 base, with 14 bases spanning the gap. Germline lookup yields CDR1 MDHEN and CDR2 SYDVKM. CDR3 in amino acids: CASSPFTRGQETQYF. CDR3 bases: TGTGCCAGCAGTCCTTTTACACGGGGCCAAGAGACCCAGTACTTC. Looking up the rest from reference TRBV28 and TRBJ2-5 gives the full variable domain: DVKVTQSSRYLVKRTGEKVFLECVQDMDHENMFWYRQDPGLGLRLIYFSYDVKMKEKGDIPEGYSVSREKKERFSLILESASTNQTSMYLCASSPFTRGQETQYFGPGTRLLVL.

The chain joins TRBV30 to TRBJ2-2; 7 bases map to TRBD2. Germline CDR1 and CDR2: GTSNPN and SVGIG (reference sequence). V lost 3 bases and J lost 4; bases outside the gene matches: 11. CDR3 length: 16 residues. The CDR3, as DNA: TGTGCCTGGAGAGGGAGGGGCCGAGCCTTCACCGGGGAGCTGTTTTTT. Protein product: CAWRGRGRAFTGELFF.